This passage covers 20 T cell receptor beta chains from one sample sequenced in a study of blood T cell repertoires in COVID-19. The data were produced by immunoSEQ multiplex PCR, yet TCRdb's version contains in-frame clones alone and is incomplete. The sample carries roughly 50,000 clones, 70% to 90% recorded once. Sample: peripheral blood. These receptors were obtained from a woman at least 80 years old with COVID-19, enrolled during active disease.

The V gene is TRBV30, the J gene TRBJ2-1; 11 bases are shared with TRBD2. The trim removed 3 bases at V and 7 bases at J, leaving 5 bases unmatched. This CDR3 comprises 14 residues. Germline lookup yields CDR1 GTSNPN and CDR2 SVGIG (reference sequence). The CDR3: CAWRLAGGRNEQFF. The CDR3, as DNA: TGTGCCTGGAGGCTAGCGGGGGGAAGGAATGAGCAGTTCTTC.

This clone was seen just once. The chain uses TRBV11-2 and TRBJ2-1; 13 bases agree with TRBD2. The junction had 7 bases not matched to a gene; V was cut back by 6 bases and J by 2 bases. Germline V gene sequence: CDR1 SGHAT, CDR2 FQNNGV. This CDR3 contains 17 residues. The CDR3 is CASRKRTSGGAYNEQFF. DNA for the CDR3: TGTGCCAGCAGGAAACGGACTAGCGGGGGAGCCTACAATGAGCAGTTCTTC.

This clone occurred many times. This chain uses TRBV6-6 with TRBJ2-7; 7 bases line up with TRBD1. CDR1 is MNHNY, CDR2 SVGAGI, per germline (reference sequence). V was clipped by 1 base and J by 4 bases; unmatched bases: 10. The CDR3 runs 16 residues. The CDR3: CASSYWEGQGVYEQYF. CDR3 coding DNA: TGTGCCAGCAGTTACTGGGAAGGGCAGGGGGTATACGAGCAGTACTTC.

The genes are TRBV5-6 and TRBJ2-7; no clear D gene. Trimming took off 3 bases at V and 4 bases at J, with 8 bases between the two ends. This CDR3 is built from 12 residues. CDR1 is SGHDT and CDR2 is YYEEEE in the germline V gene. CDR3 nucleotide sequence: TGTGCCAGCAGCTCGCTGAGTTACGAGCAGTACTTC. Translating gives CASSSLSYEQYF.

The V call is TRBV6-5, the J call TRBJ2-1; D might be TRBD2 (6 bases). The germline CDR1 and CDR2 sequences are MNHEY and SVGAGI. Trimming took off 0 bases at V and 4 bases at J, with 10 bases between the two ends. The CDR3 consists of 15 residues. The CDR3 sequence is CASSYSAGSYNEQFF. CDR3 sequence (DNA): TGTGCCAGCAGTTACTCGGCGGGGTCATACAATGAGCAGTTCTTC.

This sequence joins TRBV11-2 and TRBJ2-1; 7 nucleotides line up with TRBD1. The germline V gene has CDR1 SGHAT and CDR2 FQNNGV. The V segment lost 5 bases and the J segment 4 bases; nucleotides outside the gene matches: 11. The CDR3 is made up of 16 amino acids. In nucleotides, the CDR3 is TGTGCCAGCAGCCCCGTCGAGGGGGCAAAGTACAATGAGCAGTTCTTC. Protein product: CASSPVEGAKYNEQFF. Full variable domain (rest looked up from reference TRBV11-2 and TRBJ2-1): EAGVAQSPRYKIIEKRQSVAFWCNPISGHATLYWYQQILGQGPKLLIQFQNNGVVDDSQLPKDRFSAERLKGVDSTLKIQPAKLEDSAVYLCASSPVEGAKYNEQFFGPGTRLTVL.

This clone was observed once. CDR3 sequence: CASSAYRGTETQYF. The CDR3 DNA follows: TGTGCCAGCAGTGCCTACAGGGGGACGGAGACCCAGTACTTC. The chain couples TRBV25-1 to TRBJ2-5, with 8 positions matching TRBD1. J gave up 5 bases and V 4 bases, and 6 bases lay outside the gene matches. The CDR3 runs to 14 residues. Germline CDR1 and CDR2: MGHDK and SYGVNS. Using reference TRBV25-1 and TRBJ2-5 for the parts outside the CDR3, the full variable domain is EADIYQTPRYLVIGTGKKITLECSQTMGHDKMYWYQQDPGMELHLIHYSYGVNSTEKGDLSSESTVSRIRTEHFPLTLESARPSHTSQYLCASSAYRGTETQYFGPGTRLLVL.

This chain links TRBV6-5 with TRBJ1-2; 9 bases fit TRBD1. Unmatched junction bases numbered 1, after V lost 4 bases and J lost 4 bases. CDR3 length equals 13 residues. Germline lookup yields CDR1 MNHEY and CDR2 SVGAGI. This CDR3 is CASSSDRGYGYTF. The CDR3 bases are TGTGCCAGCAGTTCGGACAGGGGCTATGGCTACACCTTC.

This clone was found once. The chain links TRBV6-5 to TRBJ2-1, with TRBD1 matching over 10 bases. Germline CDR1 is MNHEY and CDR2 is SVGAGI. J lost 6 bases, V lost 6 bases, and 8 bases had no gene match. The CDR3 totals 15 residues. The CDR3: CASRADRGRSNEQFF. The CDR3 nucleotides are TGTGCCAGCAGGGCCGACAGGGGGCGCTCCAATGAGCAGTTCTTC.

This clone was observed a single time. The chain carries TRBV7-2 and TRBJ2-7, with D possibly TRBD1 on 5 matching bases. V was clipped by 1 base and J by 3 bases, with 16 bases between them. Germline assignment: CDR1 SGHTA and CDR2 FQGNSA. CDR3 size: 16 residues. The DNA for the CDR3 is TGTGCCAGCAGCTTAGATCGGCAGGGTGGTCTCTACGAGCAGTACTTC. Its protein is CASSLDRQGGLYEQYF.

The J gene is TRBJ2-7, the V gene TRBV10-3; 10 bases match TRBD1. The junction had 4 bases not matched to a gene; V was cut back by 7 bases and J by 1 base. CDR1 is ENHRY and CDR2 is SYGVKD in the germline V gene. The CDR3 totals 14 residues. The CDR3 loop is CAITMGQGSYEQYF. For the CDR3, the DNA is TGTGCCATCACTATGGGACAGGGGTCCTACGAGCAGTACTTC.

The chain employs TRBV6-1 and TRBJ1-3; D may be TRBD1 (6 bases). This CDR3 contains 14 residues. V shed 6 bases and J shed 0 bases, with 9 bases lying between them. CDR1 is MNHNS, CDR2 SASEGT, per germline. For the CDR3, the DNA is TGTGCCAGCAGAACAGGGTACTCTGGAAACACCATATATTTT. Residues: CASRTGYSGNTIYF.

A word on this clone: Other DNA sequences within the sample encode an identical CDR3. The genes are TRBV5-5 and TRBJ2-7, with D perhaps TRBD1 (5 bases). Germline assignment: CDR1 SGHKS and CDR2 YYEKEE (reference sequence). This CDR3 region has 15 residues. V dropped 4 bases and J dropped 1 base, with 15 bases sitting between them. The CDR3 bases are TGTGCCAGCAGCCTGTTCGCGACAGATTCCTACGAGCAGTACTTC. Its translation is CASSLFATDSYEQYF. The variable domain in full, with the rest retrieved from reference TRBV5-5 and TRBJ2-7, is DAGVTQSPTHLIKTRGQQVTLRCSPISGHKSVSWYQQVLGQGPQFIFQYYEKEERGRGNFPDRFSARQFPNYSSELNVNALLLGDSALYLCASSLFATDSYEQYFGPGTRLTVT.

Only a few counts were recorded for this clone. Other DNA sequences in the sample encode the same CDR3. The chain is built from TRBV18 and TRBJ2-7, with 7 bases matching TRBD2. J lost 7 bases, V lost 3 bases, and 3 bases had no gene match. The germline V gene has CDR1 KGHSH and CDR2 LQKENI. This CDR3 is 12 amino acids long. The CDR3 bases are TGTGCCAGCTCACCCCAGCGGGATGAGCAGTACTTC. It specifies CASSPQRDEQYF.

The chain combines TRBV6-5 with TRBJ2-7; 9 bases line up with TRBD2. Germline V CDR1 and CDR2: MNHEY, SVGAGI. The CDR3 runs to 16 residues. With 0 bases clipped from V and 0 bases from J, the junction kept 3 bases outside the gene matches. The chain's CDR3 is CASSYSVAGDSYEQYF. The CDR3 nucleotides read TGTGCCAGCAGTTACTCGGTAGCGGGGGACTCCTACGAGCAGTACTTC.

This chain uses TRBV30 with TRBJ1-1; TRBD1 matches 7 bases. There are 13 residues in the CDR3. V dropped 4 bases and J dropped 0; count of bases not matched to a gene: 2. Germline assignment: CDR1 GTSNPN and CDR2 SVGIG (reference sequence). CDR3 region: CAWKDRVNTEAFF. The CDR3 nucleotides are TGTGCCTGGAAAGACAGGGTGAACACTGAAGCTTTCTTT.

CDR3 residues: CASSSGGGTGTEAFF. In DNA, the CDR3 is TGTGCCAGCAGTTCTGGGGGGGGCACCGGGACTGAAGCTTTCTTT. This sequence joins TRBV9 and TRBJ1-1, with D maybe TRBD1 (6 bases). CDR1 SGDLS and CDR2 YYNGEE come from the germline V gene. Deletions cut 5 bases from V and 5 bases from J, with 19 bases between. This CDR3 is 15 amino acids long. Drawing the rest from reference TRBV9 and TRBJ1-1, the complete variable domain is DSGVTQTPKHLITATGQRVTLRCSPRSGDLSVYWYQQSLDQGLQFLIQYYNGEERAKGNILERFSAQQFPDLHSELNLSSLELGDSALYFCASSSGGGTGTEAFFGQGTRLTVV.

The rearrangement joins TRBV30 to TRBJ1-3; the match to TRBD1 covers 7 bases. J was trimmed by 2 bases and V by 1 base; bases with no gene match: 5. Per the germline V gene, CDR1 is GTSNPN and CDR2 is SVGIG (reference sequence). This CDR3 spans 15 amino acids. The CDR3 sequence is CAWSAQGTAGNTIYF. In DNA form, the CDR3 reads TGTGCCTGGAGTGCCCAAGGGACAGCTGGAAACACCATATATTTT.

The V and J genes are TRBV3-1 (or the pseudogene TRBV3-2) and TRBJ1-5; 8 nucleotides agree with TRBD1. J was trimmed by 4 bases and V by 4 bases; bases with no gene match: 3. The CDR3 runs 14 residues. Germline V CDR1 and CDR2: LGHDT, YNNKEL (reference sequence). The CDR3 nucleotides are TGTGCCAGCAGCCCGAGACAGGGGAATCAGCCCCAGCATTTT. The encoded protein is CASSPRQGNQPQHF.

The J gene is TRBJ1-1, the V gene TRBV6-1, with D perhaps matching TRBD1 (6 bases). This CDR3 region has 13 residues. Trimming stripped 6 bases from V and 2 bases from J, with 10 bases between. The germline CDR1 and CDR2 sequences are MNHNS and SASEGT. The CDR3 DNA follows: TGTGCCAGCAGATTACAGGGAAACACTGAAGCTTTCTTT. Residues: CASRLQGNTEAFF.